Listed here are 15 T cell receptor beta chains from one sample, sequenced in a study of control samples from healthy donors and cancer patients. Sequenced by immunoSEQ multiplex PCR; TCRdb stores in-frame clones only, minus some. The profile shows a few hundred thousand clones, 75% to 95% of them singletons. Sequencing used PBMCs. These receptor sequences come from a middle-aged man with head and neck cancer.

This rearrangement joins TRBV19 to TRBJ2-1; D might be TRBD2 (6 bases). The CDR3 extends over 14 amino acids. Germline CDR1 and CDR2: LNHDA and SQIVND (reference sequence). The V end was cut by 5 bases, the J end by 10 bases, with 18 bases between. CDR3 coding DNA: TGTGCCAGTAGTGCAACGGAGGGCCTCCGGGAGCAGTTCTTC. The encoded protein is CASSATEGLREQFF.

The J gene is TRBJ1-2, the V gene TRBV5-1; 11 positions agree with TRBD1. J lost 6 bases, V lost 4 bases, and 8 bases had no gene match. Germline CDR1 SGHRS, CDR2 YFSETQ. The CDR3 spans 15 residues. The CDR3 loop is CASSGSGTGGDGYTF. The CDR3 bases are TGCGCCAGCAGCGGATCCGGGACAGGGGGTGATGGCTACACCTTC.

This sequence joins TRBV15 and TRBJ2-1; no definite D call. Germline V lookup: CDR1 LNHNV, CDR2 YYDKDF (reference sequence). The CDR3 has 15 residues. The V end lost 1 base, the J end lost 2 bases, and 9 bases lay between the germline ends. The CDR3 reads CATSRGRSAYNEQFF. CDR3 DNA: TGTGCCACCAGCAGAGGTCGTTCAGCCTACAATGAGCAGTTCTTC.

The chain uses TRBV7-9 and TRBJ2-1; weak D call: TRBD2 (6 bases). Germline V gene lookup returns CDR1 SEHNR and CDR2 FQNEAQ (reference sequence). V dropped 2 bases and J dropped 15 bases, with 11 bases sitting between them. The CDR3 has 11 amino acids. In DNA form, the CDR3 reads TGTGCCAGCAGCTTATTGCGGGGCCTGTTCTTC. Its translation is CASSLLRGLFF.

V gene TRBV28 combines with J gene TRBJ1-2; D ambiguous. Germline V gene data show CDR1 as MDHEN and CDR2 as SYDVKM. The CDR3 has 12 residues. V lost 5 bases and J lost 5, with 9 bases in between. The CDR3 sequence is CASSKVPYGYTF. The DNA for the CDR3 is TGTGCCAGCAGTAAGGTCCCTTATGGCTACACCTTC.

The table lists this clone with a count of one. The rearrangement joins TRBV5-4 to TRBJ1-1; D not resolved. V lost 0 bases to trimming and J lost 1 base, with 10 bases between them. In germline, CDR1 is SGHNT, CDR2 YYREEE (reference sequence). This CDR3 is 15 amino acids long. The CDR3 region is CASSLDWSKNTEAFF. In DNA form, the CDR3 reads TGTGCCAGCAGCTTGGACTGGTCGAAGAACACTGAAGCTTTCTTT. Using reference TRBV5-4 and TRBJ1-1 for the parts outside the CDR3, the full variable domain is ETGVTQSPTHLIKTRGQQVTLRCSSQSGHNTVSWYQQALGQGPQFIFQYYREEENGRGNFPPRFSGLQFPNYSSELNVNALELDDSALYLCASSLDWSKNTEAFFGQGTRLTVV.

The chain employs TRBV7-2 and TRBJ1-1; the D gene is possibly TRBD1 (5 bases). Germline V CDR1 and CDR2: SGHTA, FQGNSA. The ends were cut back, 1 base at V and 1 base at J, with 10 bases in the middle. This CDR3 region has 15 residues. CDR3 protein: CASSLVAGRNTEAFF. The CDR3 DNA reads TGTGCCAGCAGCTTAGTGGCAGGGAGGAACACTGAAGCTTTCTTT. The full variable domain, in which reference TRBV7-2 and TRBJ1-1 provide the parts outside the CDR3, is GAGVSQSPSNKVTEKGKDVELRCDPISGHTALYWYRQSLGQGLEFLIYFQGNSAPDKSGLPSDRFSAERTGGSVSTLTIQRTQQEDSAVYLCASSLVAGRNTEAFFGQGTRLTVV.

The chain employs TRBV3-1 (or the pseudogene TRBV3-2) and TRBJ2-7; tentatively, D is TRBD2 (6 bases). V was pared by 4 bases and J by 2 bases, with 18 bases between. Germline values: CDR1 LGHDT, CDR2 YNNKEL (reference sequence). There are 16 residues in the CDR3. CDR3 protein: CASSLNLGSTTYEQYF. The CDR3 nucleotides are TGTGCCAGCAGCCTCAATCTCGGGAGTACTACCTACGAGCAGTACTTC.

The rearrangement links TRBV11-2 to TRBJ1-2; D remains unclear. Trimming stripped 2 bases from V and 0 bases from J, with 13 bases between. The CDR3 extends over 16 amino acids. CDR1 and CDR2 from the germline V gene are SGHAT and FQNNGV. CDR3 residues: CASSLLGFDANYGYTF. CDR3 DNA sequence: TGTGCCAGCAGCTTACTGGGGTTTGACGCTAACTATGGCTACACCTTC.

The chain uses TRBV10-1 and TRBJ2-1; the D gene is possibly TRBD1 (5 bases). This CDR3 has 13 amino acids. Germline V gene sequence: CDR1 WNHNN, CDR2 SYGVQD (reference sequence). Trimming shortened V by 5 bases and J by 5 bases, and 10 bases separated the two germline ends. CDR3 nucleotide sequence: TGCGCCAGCAGTATCGACAGAAACAATGAGCAGTTCTTC. Translating gives CASSIDRNNEQFF.

This clone was detected a few times. The chain combines TRBV7-6 with TRBJ2-7; D gene ambiguous. The length of the CDR3 is 15 residues. Germline CDR1 and CDR2: SGHVS and FNYEAQ. Deletions cut 5 bases from V and 0 bases from J, with 14 bases between. CDR3 residues: CASSDMDGFSYEQYF. The CDR3 DNA reads TGTGCCAGCAGCGATATGGACGGATTCTCCTACGAGCAGTACTTC.

CDR3 residues: CASSTTPSSYEQYF. Here the CDR3 DNA reads TGTGCCAGCAGTACGACGCCGAGCTCCTACGAGCAGTACTTC. The V gene is TRBV28, the J gene TRBJ2-7; D gene ambiguous. The CDR3 is 14 residues long. The ends were cut back, 5 bases at V and 0 bases at J, with 11 bases in the middle. In germline, CDR1 is MDHEN, CDR2 SYDVKM.

V and J are TRBV9 and TRBJ2-1; 8 bases are shared with TRBD2. The CDR3 sequence is 14 residues long. V gave up 4 bases and J gave up 5 bases; unmatched junction bases: 5. Germline V gene sequence: CDR1 SGDLS, CDR2 YYNGEE. The CDR3 DNA reads TGTGCCAGCAGCATCTCGGGACTAGACAATGAGCAGTTCTTC. It is translated as CASSISGLDNEQFF.

The gene calls are TRBV15 and TRBJ2-4; D could derive from TRBD1 or TRBD2 (5 bases each). CDR3 size: 17 residues. Germline V gene lookup returns CDR1 LNHNV and CDR2 YYDKDF (reference sequence). The ends were cut back, 0 bases at V and 0 bases at J, with 12 bases in the middle. The CDR3 sequence: CATSRDRDRSAKNIQYF. The CDR3 region has the DNA TGTGCCACCAGCAGAGATCGGGACCGATCAGCCAAAAACATTCAGTACTTC.

The chain joins TRBV2 to TRBJ2-7, with D possibly being TRBD2 (5 bases). CDR3 size: 15 residues. Germline loops: CDR1 SNHLY, CDR2 FYNNEI. Trimming removed 3 bases at V and 2 bases at J, with 14 bases between. CDR3 sequence (DNA): TGTGCCAGCAGTGAGCTCGGACTGGAAACCTACGAGCAGTACTTC. It yields the protein CASSELGLETYEQYF.